Shown below are 28 T cell receptor beta chains from a single sample sequenced in a study of blood T cell repertoires in COVID-19. Repertoires were generated with immunoSEQ multiplex PCR, while TCRdb's copy carries only in-frame clones and drops some. The sample has fewer than 300,000 clones; approximately 90% are singletons. Sequencing was carried out using PBMCs or T cells enriched from blood (not recorded which). The receptors were gathered from a woman aged 35 to 49 with acute COVID-19.

The J gene is TRBJ1-2, the V gene TRBV27; weak D call: TRBD1 (5 bases). The germline gives CDR1 MNHEY, CDR2 SMNVEV (reference sequence). V lost 5 bases to trimming and J lost 4 bases, with 8 bases between them. The CDR3 spans 12 residues. The DNA of the CDR3 is TGTGCCAGCAGTGCGACAGCCTATGGCTACACCTTC. Its protein is CASSATAYGYTF.

V is TRBV5-1 and J is TRBJ2-1, with D hard to call. Trimming left V 0 bases short and J 8 bases short, with 18 bases between. CDR3 size: 16 residues. The germline CDR1 and CDR2 sequences are SGHRS and YFSETQ. The CDR3 DNA follows: TGCGCCAGCAGCTTGGCCGTAGGTGAGCTAGGTGATGAGCAGTTCTTC. Protein sequence: CASSLAVGELGDEQFF.

CDR3 amino acids: CAISSQGSTDTQYF. The CDR3 coding sequence is TGTGCCATCAGTTCACAGGGGAGCACAGATACGCAGTATTTT. This chain links TRBV10-3 with TRBJ2-3, with 7 bases that match TRBD1. V trimming: 5 bases; J trimming: 0 bases; junction bases outside the gene matches: 2. The V gene's germline CDR1 is ENHRY and CDR2 SYGVKD. This CDR3 has 14 amino acids.

This clone was seen only a few times. The chain uses TRBV5-1 and TRBJ2-2; the D gene is possibly TRBD1 (5 bases). The CDR3 is 15 residues long. The germline V and J ends were trimmed by 1 base and 7 bases, with 14 bases remaining between them. Germline assignment: CDR1 SGHRS and CDR2 YFSETQ. The CDR3 reads CASSLLPRGDGELFF. As DNA, the CDR3 is TGCGCCAGCAGCTTGTTGCCTAGGGGCGACGGGGAGCTGTTTTTT.

This chain links TRBV27 with TRBJ2-1; no clear D gene. Germline lookup yields CDR1 MNHEY and CDR2 SMNVEV (reference sequence). The CDR3 spans 14 residues. The V end lost 5 bases, the J end lost 8 bases, and 16 bases lay between the germline ends. As DNA, the CDR3 is TGTGCCAGCAGTACCGACCAGGCTTGGGATGAGCAGTTCTTC. Translation gives CASSTDQAWDEQFF.

The V gene is TRBV3-1 (or the pseudogene TRBV3-2), the J gene TRBJ1-5, with 10 bases lining up with TRBD1. The V gene's germline CDR1 is LGHDT and CDR2 YNNKEL (reference sequence). The CDR3 totals 16 residues. V trimming: 5 bases; J trimming: 2 bases; junction bases outside the gene matches: 6. DNA for the CDR3: TGTGCCAGCAGCGCCCGGGACAGGGGAGGCAATCAGCCCCAGCATTTT. Translating it yields CASSARDRGGNQPQHF.

This clone was detected once. The gene calls are TRBV28 and TRBJ2-1; the match to TRBD1 covers 10 bases. The V gene's germline CDR1 is MDHEN and CDR2 SYDVKM. The V and J ends lost 6 bases and 2 bases, in that order; junction bases with no gene match: 7. This CDR3 has 16 residues. CDR3 sequence: CASRGQGWKAYNEQFF. For the CDR3, the DNA is TGTGCCAGCAGGGGACAGGGGTGGAAAGCCTACAATGAGCAGTTCTTC. The variable domain in full, completed from reference TRBV28 and TRBJ2-1, reads DVKVTQSSRYLVKRTGEKVFLECVQDMDHENMFWYRQDPGLGLRLIYFSYDVKMKEKGDIPEGYSVSREKKERFSLILESASTNQTSMYLCASRGQGWKAYNEQFFGPGTRLTVL.

The chain employs TRBV28 and TRBJ1-1; D is unclear. Trimming cost V 8 bases and J 1 base, with 14 bases left between them. The CDR3 covers 14 residues. The germline CDR1 and CDR2 sequences are MDHEN and SYDVKM. The CDR3 nucleotides read TGTGCCAGCTCGGGGTTCTGGGAGAACACTGAAGCTTTCTTT. Protein product: CASSGFWENTEAFF.

V gene TRBV9 combines with J gene TRBJ1-1; the D gene is possibly TRBD1 (5 bases). Germline CDR1 and CDR2: SGDLS and YYNGEE. Trimming stripped 1 base from V and 4 bases from J, with 11 bases between. The CDR3 length is 14 residues. The CDR3 reads CASSVSGRGTEAFF. As DNA, the CDR3 is TGTGCCAGCAGCGTATCTGGGAGGGGCACTGAAGCTTTCTTT.

V usage is TRBV18 and J usage is TRBJ1-3, with D unclear. Germline assignment: CDR1 KGHSH and CDR2 LQKENI. The CDR3 consists of 16 residues. V was clipped by 3 bases and J by 0 bases, with 12 bases between them. The CDR3 reads CASSPPNHSSGNTIYF. In DNA form, the CDR3 reads TGTGCCAGCTCACCCCCCAACCACTCCTCTGGAAACACCATATATTTT.

This clone was detected a few times. Other DNA sequences in this specimen translate into the identical CDR3. The chain employs TRBV10-3 and TRBJ1-1, with a tentative D call TRBD1 (5 bases). Trimming shortened V by 2 bases and J by 1 base, and 8 bases separated the two germline ends. This CDR3 comprises 14 residues. The germline V gene encodes CDR1 ENHRY and CDR2 SYGVKD. The CDR3: CAISENGQNTEAFF. The CDR3 DNA reads as TGTGCCATCAGTGAGAATGGACAGAACACTGAAGCTTTCTTT.

This rearrangement joins TRBV4-3 to TRBJ2-1; D is undetermined. The CDR3 extends over 17 amino acids. V was trimmed by 1 base and J by 0 bases, leaving 13 bases between them. CDR1 is LGHNA and CDR2 is YSLEER in the germline V gene. The DNA for the CDR3 is TGCGCCAGCAGCCAAGTGCAAGCGCCTAGCTCCTACAATGAGCAGTTCTTC. Translating gives CASSQVQAPSSYNEQFF.

The chain uses TRBV7-2 and TRBJ1-1, with a weak D call TRBD1 (5 bases). The CDR3 consists of 14 residues. Germline lookup yields CDR1 SGHTA and CDR2 FQGNSA. Deletions cut 7 bases from V and 0 bases from J, with 12 bases between. CDR3 bases: TGTGCCAGCACAGTCGGGGGTATGAACACTGAAGCTTTCTTT. Residues: CASTVGGMNTEAFF.

The chain couples TRBV18 to TRBJ1-1; perhaps TRBD1 as D (6 bases). Germline values: CDR1 KGHSH, CDR2 LQKENI. The CDR3 sequence is 12 residues long. The ends were cut back, 6 bases at V and 10 bases at J, with 15 bases in the middle. Here the CDR3 reads CASSEEGTTAFF. CDR3 bases: TGTGCCAGCTCGGAAGAGGGGACAACAGCTTTCTTT.

J is TRBJ2-2 and V is TRBV3-1 (or the pseudogene TRBV3-2); D perhaps matches TRBD1 (6 bases). Trimming took 6 bases from V and 3 from J, leaving 11 bases between them. The CDR3 consists of 14 residues. Germline assignment: CDR1 LGHDT and CDR2 YNNKEL (reference sequence). This CDR3 reads CASRTQGDTGELFF. CDR3 bases: TGTGCCAGCAGGACACAGGGAGACACCGGGGAGCTGTTTTTT.

This chain joins TRBV2 and TRBJ2-4; D is undetermined. The CDR3 runs to 18 residues. V gave up 5 bases and J gave up 0 bases, with 20 bases separating them. CDR1 SNHLY and CDR2 FYNNEI come from the germline V gene. CDR3 loop: CASSRRMLGTAAKNIQYF. In nucleotides, the CDR3 is TGTGCCAGCAGTAGACGTATGCTAGGAACGGCAGCCAAAAACATTCAGTACTTC.

The V gene is TRBV6-5, the J gene TRBJ1-2, with D possibly TRBD1 on 6 matching bases. Germline V gene data show CDR1 as MNHEY and CDR2 as SVGAGI. The CDR3 extends over 15 amino acids. V lost 6 bases, J lost 2 bases, and 16 bases lay in between. The CDR3 nucleotides are TGTGCCAGCAGCGAGTTCGGCAGGGGAAACTATGGCTACACCTTC. This translates into CASSEFGRGNYGYTF.

The J gene is TRBJ1-2, the V gene TRBV7-9; TRBD1 matches at 8 bases. This CDR3 spans 13 amino acids. V shed 5 bases and J 6 bases; nucleotides not matched to a gene: 5. The germline gives CDR1 SEHNR, CDR2 FQNEAQ (reference sequence). The CDR3 DNA follows: TGTGCCAGCAGCACCCAGGGGGCTGATGGCTACACCTTC. Amino acid sequence: CASSTQGADGYTF.

DNA for the CDR3: TGTGCCAGCAGCGATGGACAGGGTCCTATGAACACTGAAGCTTTCTTT. Translating gives CASSDGQGPMNTEAFF. The V and J genes are TRBV9 and TRBJ1-1, with 8 bases fitting TRBD1. There are 16 residues in the CDR3. The V gene end was trimmed by 3 bases and the J gene end by 0 bases; junction bases not matched to a gene: 7. Germline values: CDR1 SGDLS, CDR2 YYNGEE.

The chain employs TRBV11-3 and TRBJ2-5; D unresolved. The V and J ends lost 4 bases and 5 bases respectively, with 11 bases between them. The CDR3 loop spans 13 amino acids. Per germline, CDR1 SGHNT and CDR2 YENEEA. As DNA, the CDR3 is TGTGCCAGCAGCTCTGGCCGAATGGAGACCCAGTACTTC. Translated, it gives CASSSGRMETQYF.

V is TRBV7-9 and J is TRBJ1-5; D might be TRBD1 (5 bases). In germline, CDR1 is SEHNR, CDR2 FQNEAQ (reference sequence). The CDR3 runs to 15 residues. V lost 1 base and J 6 bases, leaving 13 bases between the germline ends. DNA of the CDR3: TGTGCCAGCAGCTTAGGGTCAGGGAGGGGTCAGCCCCAGCATTTT. Translation: CASSLGSGRGQPQHF.

The V gene is TRBV27, the J gene TRBJ2-1; 7 bases are a match to TRBD2. The junction had 6 bases not matched to a gene; V was cut back by 1 base and J by 3 bases. Germline lookup yields CDR1 MNHEY and CDR2 SMNVEV (reference sequence). CDR3 length: 16 amino acids. As DNA, the CDR3 is TGTGCCAGCAGTTTATTTGCGGGAGAATACTACAATGAGCAGTTCTTC. Amino acid sequence: CASSLFAGEYYNEQFF.

This clone was seen just once. V gene TRBV24-1 combines with J gene TRBJ1-1; 9 nucleotides line up with TRBD1. In germline, CDR1 is KGHDR, CDR2 SFDVKD. There are 14 residues in the CDR3. J lost 6 bases, V lost 7 bases, and 8 bases had no gene match. CDR3 residues: CATRAGTGRSEAFF. In nucleotides, the CDR3 is TGTGCCACCAGGGCCGGGACAGGGAGGTCTGAAGCTTTCTTT.

The V and J genes are TRBV28 and TRBJ2-7, with TRBD2 matching over 10 bases. Germline V gene data show CDR1 as MDHEN and CDR2 as SYDVKM. V shed 4 bases, J shed 0 bases, and the junction held 6 bases outside the gene matches. The CDR3 length is 16 residues. CDR3 in amino acids: CASSSLTSGYSYEQYF. The CDR3, as DNA: TGTGCCAGCAGTTCCTTGACTAGCGGGTACTCCTACGAGCAGTACTTC.

The chain carries TRBV2 and TRBJ1-4, with D perhaps TRBD1 (6 bases). Trimming shortened V by 8 bases and J by 5 bases, and 18 bases separated the two germline ends. The CDR3 spans 15 residues. Germline V gene data show CDR1 as SNHLY and CDR2 as FYNNEI. The CDR3 nucleotides are TGTGCCAGCTTGTTCCGAGGGCAGGGGAATGAAAAACTGTTTTTT. Amino acids: CASLFRGQGNEKLFF.

The chain employs TRBV4-1 and TRBJ1-5, with D maybe TRBD1 (5 bases). Deletions cut 4 bases from V and 2 bases from J, with 12 bases between. There are 15 residues in the CDR3. CDR1 is MGHRA and CDR2 is YSYEKL in the germline V gene. CDR3 region: CASSRVAGGNQPQHF. The CDR3 region has the DNA TGCGCCAGCAGCCGCGTAGCGGGGGGCAATCAGCCCCAGCATTTT.

V gene TRBV19 combines with J gene TRBJ2-1; the D is unclear. V was shortened by 3 bases and J by 4 bases, with 10 bases between the two germline ends. CDR1 and CDR2 from the germline V gene are LNHDA and SQIVND (reference sequence). The CDR3 totals 14 residues. Written as DNA, the CDR3 is TGTGCCAGTAGTATTATGGTACAGTACAATGAGCAGTTCTTC. Translated: CASSIMVQYNEQFF.

V is TRBV5-1 and J is TRBJ1-2; 7 nucleotides agree with TRBD1. The trim removed 6 bases at V and 5 bases at J, leaving 4 bases unmatched. The CDR3 runs 12 residues. Germline lookup yields CDR1 SGHRS and CDR2 YFSETQ. The CDR3 nucleotides read TGCGCCAGCACCACAGGGGATTATGGCTACACCTTC. It is translated as CASTTGDYGYTF.